These T cell receptor beta chains were read from a single sample in a study of blood T cell repertoires in COVID-19. Data came from immunoSEQ multiplex PCR; TCRdb stores just in-frame clones and leaves some out. This table has more than 300,000 clones, more than 85% appearing once. The sample taken for sequencing was PBMCs or T cells enriched from blood (not recorded which). These receptors all come from a woman aged 40 to 50 who had been exposed to COVID-19. CDR3s include the opening cysteine and the closing phenylalanine or tryptophan. A D gene is named only where the DNA matches it firmly. A row's size may be missing; if present it is once, few, many or a size class.

CASSASDRIGNEQYF	TGCGCCAGCAGTGCCTCGGACAGAATCGGGAACGAGCAGTACTTC	-	TRBJ2-7	TRBV10-1	once
CASSYSGSGANVLTF	TGTGCCAGCAGTTACTCCGGGTCTGGGGCCAACGTCCTGACTTTC	-	TRBJ2-6	TRBV6-5	-
CASGPGLAGEVNTGELFF	TGTGCCAGCGGACCGGGACTAGCGGGGGAAGTGAACACCGGGGAGCTGTTTTTT	TRBD2	TRBJ2-2	TRBV9	-
CASSLTNQATTF	TGCGCCAGCAGCCTGACTAATCAAGCGACGACCTTC	-	TRBJ1-2	TRBV5-1	-
CASSLTGGHTGELFF	TGTGCCAGCAGCCTTACAGGGGGGCACACCGGGGAGCTGTTTTTT	TRBD1	TRBJ2-2	TRBV3-1/TRBV3-2	-
CSASTGIGYGYTF	TGCAGTGCTAGTACAGGGATCGGCTATGGCTACACCTTC	-	TRBJ1-2	TRBV20-1	-
CASKLDSSYEQYF	TGTGCCAGCAAATTAGACAGTTCCTACGAGCAGTACTTC	-	TRBJ2-7	TRBV19	-
CATSRARGDRYGYTF	TGTGCCACCAGCAGAGCCCGGGGGGACCGCTATGGCTACACCTTC	-	TRBJ1-2	TRBV15	-
CASSHRRQGNTEAFF	TGTGCCAGCAGCCACCGCCGACAGGGGAACACTGAAGCTTTCTTT	TRBD1	TRBJ1-1	TRBV7-9	-
CASSLGLAGPYNEQFF	TGTGCCAGCAGCTTGGGACTAGCGGGCCCCTACAATGAGCAGTTCTTC	TRBD2	TRBJ2-1	TRBV5-4	-
CASSQTPPGVGANVLTF	TGTGCCAGCAGCCAAACCCCCCCAGGGGTAGGGGCCAACGTCCTGACTTTC	-	TRBJ2-6	TRBV14	-
CASSLDRIGYTF	TGTGCCAGCAGCCTAGACAGGATTGGCTACACCTTC	-	TRBJ1-2	TRBV7-2	-
CASSLSLAGGAEQYF	TGCGCCAGCAGCTTGTCCCTAGCGGGAGGAGCCGAGCAGTACTTC	TRBD2	TRBJ2-7	TRBV5-1	-
CASSARRTAVTQETQYF	TGTGCCAGCAGCGCCAGGCGCACAGCGGTGACCCAAGAGACCCAGTACTTC	-	TRBJ2-5	TRBV27	-
CASQTGGSSYEQYF	TGTGCCAGCCAAACAGGGGGATCCTCCTACGAGCAGTACTTC	TRBD1	TRBJ2-7	TRBV25-1	-
CATSHPGTRGNNEQFF	TGTGCCACCAGCCACCCCGGGACAAGGGGGAACAATGAGCAGTTCTTC	-	TRBJ2-1	TRBV24-1	-
CSASRDSNQPQHF	TGCAGTGCTAGTAGAGATAGCAATCAGCCCCAGCATTTT	-	TRBJ1-5	TRBV20-1	-
CASSIVTGGNTGELFF	TGTGCCAGTAGTATAGTTACAGGGGGGAACACCGGGGAGCTGTTTTTT	TRBD1	TRBJ2-2	TRBV19	-
CASSLTGVETQYF	TGTGCCAGCAGCTTGACAGGGGTAGAGACCCAGTACTTC	TRBD1	TRBJ2-5	TRBV5-8	-
CASSVAGGNRGSYNEQFF	TGTGCCAGCAGCGTAGCGGGAGGGAACAGAGGCTCCTACAATGAGCAGTTCTTC	TRBD2	TRBJ2-1	TRBV9	-
CASRRRMTSGGSYEQYF	TGTGCCAGCAGGCGACGAATGACTAGCGGGGGCTCCTACGAGCAGTACTTC	TRBD2	TRBJ2-7	TRBV2	-
CASSSNRAFNEKLFF	TGTGCCAGCAGTTCGAACAGGGCGTTTAATGAAAAACTGTTTTTT	-	TRBJ1-4	TRBV27	-
CTSQSGAHGETQYF	TGCACCAGTCAGTCTGGAGCGCACGGAGAGACCCAGTACTTC	-	TRBJ2-5	TRBV1	-
CASSLDRGSGNTIYF	TGTGCCAGCAGCTTAGACAGGGGCTCTGGAAACACCATATATTTT	TRBD1	TRBJ1-3	TRBV5-4	-
CASSFTQERGYTF	TGTGCCAGCAGTTTTACACAAGAACGTGGCTACACCTTC	-	TRBJ1-2	TRBV27	once
CASEGGSNSYNSPLHF	TGTGCCTCGGAGGGGGGGTCGAACTCCTATAATTCACCCCTCCACTTT	-	TRBJ1-6	TRBV30	-
CAPGGGTDTQYF	TGCGCCCCCGGGGGGGGTACCGATACGCAGTATTTT	TRBD2	TRBJ2-3	TRBV5-1	-
CATSSDRGYGYTF	TGTGCCACCAGCTCGGACAGGGGCTATGGCTACACCTTC	TRBD1	TRBJ1-2	TRBV24-1	once
CASSPNTYEQYF	TGTGCCAGCAGCCCAAACACCTACGAGCAGTACTTC	-	TRBJ2-7	TRBV11-3	-
CASSPTTGYSNQPQHF	TGTGCCAGTAGTCCCACGACAGGGTATAGCAATCAGCCCCAGCATTTT	TRBD1	TRBJ1-5	TRBV19	-
CASLPGPGRGGYTF	TGTGCCTCGCTACCTGGACCAGGGAGGGGTGGCTACACCTTC	-	TRBJ1-2	TRBV30	-
CASSRPGQGSTEAFF	TGTGCCAGCAGCCGGCCGGGACAGGGGTCCACTGAAGCTTTCTTT	TRBD1	TRBJ1-1	TRBV11-1	-
CASRAGGLGETQYF	TGTGCCAGCAGAGCGGGGGGCCTCGGAGAGACCCAGTACTTC	TRBD2	TRBJ2-5	TRBV11-2	-
CASSRIMGDRNTEAFF	TGTGCCAGCAGCCGAATAATGGGGGACAGGAACACTGAAGCTTTCTTT	TRBD1	TRBJ1-1	TRBV6-6	-
CATSRDRVADTQYF	TGTGCCACCAGCAGAGACAGGGTAGCAGATACGCAGTATTTT	-	TRBJ2-3	TRBV15	-
CASSPGGSYGYTF	TGTGCCAGTAGCCCCGGGGGATCCTATGGCTACACCTTC	-	TRBJ1-2	TRBV19	-
CASSEQSNNQPQHF	TGTGCCAGCAGCGAGCAATCCAACAATCAGCCCCAGCATTTT	-	TRBJ1-5	TRBV7-8	-
CASSLLNTIYF	TGTGCCAGCAGTTTACTGAACACCATATATTTT	-	TRBJ1-3	TRBV12-3/TRBV12-4	-
CASSPVLYEQYF	TGTGCCAGCAGTCCCGTTCTGTACGAGCAGTACTTC	-	TRBJ2-7	TRBV12-3/TRBV12-4	-
CASSPLRGRGENEQFF	TGTGCCAGCAGCCCACTCCGGGGGCGGGGGGAGAATGAGCAGTTCTTC	TRBD2	TRBJ2-1	TRBV5-4	-
CASIPAGVPIFYEQYF	TGTGCCAGCATCCCGGCAGGGGTTCCAATTTTTTACGAGCAGTACTTC	-	TRBJ2-7	TRBV28	-
CASRKQGIQETQYF	TGCGCCAGCAGGAAACAGGGAATCCAAGAGACCCAGTACTTC	-	TRBJ2-5	TRBV10-2	-
CASSLTGGSLAGGYTF	TGTGCCAGCAGCTTAACAGGGGGCAGTCTCGCAGGTGGCTACACCTTC	TRBD1	TRBJ1-2	TRBV11-2	-
CASRRQGSSGANVLTF	TGTGCCAGCCGGCGACAGGGTAGCTCTGGGGCCAACGTCCTGACTTTC	TRBD1	TRBJ2-6	TRBV2	-
CASSGTGTGNTIYF	TGTGCCAGCAGCGGGACAGGGACTGGAAACACCATATATTTT	TRBD1	TRBJ1-3	TRBV9	once